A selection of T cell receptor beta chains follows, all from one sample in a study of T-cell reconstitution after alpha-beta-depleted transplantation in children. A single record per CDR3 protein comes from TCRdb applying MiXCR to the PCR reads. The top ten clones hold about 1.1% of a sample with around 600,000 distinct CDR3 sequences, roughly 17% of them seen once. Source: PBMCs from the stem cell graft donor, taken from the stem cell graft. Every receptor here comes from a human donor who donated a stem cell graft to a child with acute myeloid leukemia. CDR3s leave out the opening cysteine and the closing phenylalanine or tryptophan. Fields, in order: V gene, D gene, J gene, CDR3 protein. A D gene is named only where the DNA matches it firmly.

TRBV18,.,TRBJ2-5,ASSPPEGSETQY
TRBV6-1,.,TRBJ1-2,ASSEMDLTGGYT
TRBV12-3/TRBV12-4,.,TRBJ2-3,ASSLGSRTDTQY
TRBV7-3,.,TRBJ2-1,ASSESVWVNEQF
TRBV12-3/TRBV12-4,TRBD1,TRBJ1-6,ASSPFATGRNPPLH
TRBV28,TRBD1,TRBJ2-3,ASSRSDRGADTQY
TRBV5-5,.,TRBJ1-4,ASSGTRATNEKLF
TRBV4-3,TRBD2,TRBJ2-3,ASSQVTSGGYTQY
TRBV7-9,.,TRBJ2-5,ASKLRERETQY
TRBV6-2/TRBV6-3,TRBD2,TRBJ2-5,ASSYPGLAGGQETQY
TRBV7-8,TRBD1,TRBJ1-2,ASSGARGLVYGYT
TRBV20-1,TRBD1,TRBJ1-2,SASSRGLGYGYT
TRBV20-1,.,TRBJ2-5,SAREGLAKETQY
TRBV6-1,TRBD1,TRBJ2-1,ASRFGTGSYNEQF
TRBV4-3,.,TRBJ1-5,ASSQDFRAGQPQH
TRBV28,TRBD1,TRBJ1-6,ASSLIGGLSSPLH
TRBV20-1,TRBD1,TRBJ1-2,SARDRGLKGYT
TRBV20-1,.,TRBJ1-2,SAREGGRVHGYT
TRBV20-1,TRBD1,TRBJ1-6,SARRDRVGSPLH
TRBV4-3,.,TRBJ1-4,ASSQIRGPFNEKLF
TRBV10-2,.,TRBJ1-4,ASSDRESNEKLF
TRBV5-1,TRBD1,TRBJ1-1,ASSFDGQVVMNTEAF
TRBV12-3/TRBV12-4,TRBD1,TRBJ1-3,ASSFGTGYYLSGNTIY
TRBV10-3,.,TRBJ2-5,AISESAGTQTQY
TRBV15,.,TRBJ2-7,ATSRDRQGSSYEQY
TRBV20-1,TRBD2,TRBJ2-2,SARGGGSNTGELF
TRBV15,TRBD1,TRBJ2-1,ATSRDRGLYNEQF
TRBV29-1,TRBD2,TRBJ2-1,SVELTSGVINEQF
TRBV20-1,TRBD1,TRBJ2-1,SANRGYNEQF
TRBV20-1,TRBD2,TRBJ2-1,SAQGLAGGQRRSNEQF
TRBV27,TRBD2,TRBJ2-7,ASSLRAGPPYEQY